This T cell receptor beta chain was recorded in a study of CD8+CD57+ T cells in acquired aplastic anemia. Study-wide results and limits: Around 30 was the count of CD8+ CDR3 sequences that patients shared with controls. Patients showed no significant difference from controls in CD8+ Simpson's diversity.

Whoever was chosen for sequencing had shown CD8+CD57+ cell expansion by flow cytometry. Each patient had severe acquired aplastic anemia. Patients had undergone no therapy by the time their blood was sampled. Genomic DNA served as template for TCR beta VDJ and CDR3 profiling. TCRdb redid the calling of the reads with MiXCR, one entry per CDR3 protein. The sample yields roughly 220,000 distinct CDR3 sequences, around three fifths seen once. This clonotype was picked up a small number of times. Its target is unknown. The V end lost 0 bases, the J end lost 5 bases, and 14 bases lay between the germline ends. The CDR3 has 16 residues. Looked up from germline, CDR1 is MGHRA and CDR2 is YSYEKL.

The chain joins TRBV4-1 to TRBJ1-5, with D perhaps TRBD1 (5 bases). The sequencing input was sorted CD4+, CD8+, or CD8+CD57+ T cells (not recorded which) from PBMCs. The source is a human donor with aplastic anemia. This chain's CDR3 is CASSQDISGAYQPQHF. Written as DNA, the CDR3 is TGCGCCAGCAGCCAAGACATATCCGGGGCCTATCAGCCCCAGCATTTT.